These 10 T cell receptor beta chains share one sample of origin, sequenced in a study of a mutant IDH1 vaccine in newly diagnosed glioma. Clones were read by immunoSEQ multiplex PCR, and TCRdb kept only the in-frame ones, dropping some. This table holds about 29,000 clones, approximately 80% found once. Time point reported: week 23, last vaccination. Vaccination used 300 ug of mutant IDH1 20-mer peptide per dose, with topical imiquimod. The antigens of these receptors remain unknown. The sample consisted of PBMCs, taken from a glioma patient whose treatment included an IDH1 peptide vaccine. Receptors originate from a woman between 18 and 29 years old with glioma.

V and J are TRBV25-1 and TRBJ1-2; D not certain. V gave up 5 bases and J gave up 0 bases, with 16 bases separating them. The CDR3 spans 16 residues. Germline V gene lookup returns CDR1 MGHDK and CDR2 SYGVNS. CDR3 residues: CASSRVGSEANYGYTF. CDR3 nucleotides: TGTGCCAGCAGTCGAGTTGGCTCTGAAGCTAACTATGGCTACACCTTC.

This chain connects TRBV7-9 to TRBJ2-2; D possibly corresponds to TRBD2 (6 bases). Germline loops: CDR1 SEHNR, CDR2 FQNEAQ (reference sequence). V was trimmed by 9 bases and J by 4 bases, leaving 18 bases between them. The CDR3 spans 15 residues. The CDR3 DNA is TGTGCCAGTTCCTTGGAGGGTTTAGTCACCGGGGAGCTGTTTTTT. Its protein is CASSLEGLVTGELFF.

V usage is TRBV7-9 and J usage is TRBJ2-3; D tentatively reads TRBD1 or TRBD2 (5 bases each). Germline-derived CDR1 and CDR2 are SEHNR and FQNEAQ (reference sequence). The CDR3 spans 15 residues. Trimming took off 5 bases at V and 6 bases at J, with 18 bases between the two ends. DNA of the CDR3: TGTGCCAGCAGCCCACATAATTCGTGGGGGGATACGCAGTATTTT. Residues: CASSPHNSWGDTQYF.

This clone ranks as medium-sized. The chain's CDR3 is CASSTGLADTDTQYF. For the CDR3, the DNA is TGTGCCAGCAGTACCGGACTAGCGGACACAGATACGCAGTATTTT. V gene TRBV6-1 combines with J gene TRBJ2-3, with 10 bases identical to TRBD2. Per the germline V gene, CDR1 is MNHNS and CDR2 is SASEGT. CDR3 size: 15 residues. Trimming removed 5 bases from V and 2 bases from J; junction bases left unmatched: 4.

The rearrangement uses TRBV2 and TRBJ2-1; D is perhaps TRBD1 or TRBD2 (5 bases each). The germline V gene has CDR1 SNHLY and CDR2 FYNNEI. This CDR3 is 15 amino acids long. V was shortened by 4 bases and J by 5 bases, with 15 bases between the two germline ends. CDR3: CASSAGTNSHNEQFF. CDR3 DNA: TGTGCCAGCAGTGCTGGGACGAACAGCCACAATGAGCAGTTCTTC.

The CDR3 loop is CAISESWEGTEAFF. The CDR3 coding sequence is TGTGCCATCAGTGAGTCGTGGGAGGGCACTGAAGCTTTCTTT. The V and J genes are TRBV10-3 and TRBJ1-1; D not resolved. Trimming removed 0 bases from V and 4 bases from J, with 9 bases in between. CDR3 length equals 14 residues. In germline, CDR1 is ENHRY, CDR2 SYGVKD.

The V gene is TRBV6-5, the J gene TRBJ1-2, with 7 bases that match TRBD1. Germline-derived CDR1 and CDR2 are MNHEY and SVGAGI. The CDR3 length is 13 residues. Trimming removed 7 bases from V and 6 bases from J; junction bases left unmatched: 8. In DNA form, the CDR3 reads TGTGCCAGCACCTATACAACAGGGGATGGCTACACCTTC. Its translation: CASTYTTGDGYTF.

The chain's CDR3 is CASSKLAGDGNQPQHF. CDR3 DNA: TGTGCCAGTAGTAAGCTCGCGGGGGATGGCAATCAGCCCCAGCATTTT. The J gene is TRBJ1-5, the V gene TRBV19; D is possibly TRBD1 (5 bases). This CDR3 spans 16 amino acids. Germline CDR1 is LNHDA and CDR2 is SQIVND (reference sequence). V lost 4 bases, J lost 2 bases, and 15 bases lay in between.

This chain connects TRBV6-5 to TRBJ2-1, with D perhaps TRBD2 (5 bases). In germline, CDR1 is MNHEY, CDR2 SVGAGI. Trimming removed 2 bases at V and 7 bases at J, with 9 bases between. This CDR3 contains 13 residues. The CDR3 sequence is CASSYLRGNEQFF. CDR3 nucleotides: TGTGCCAGCAGTTACCTCCGCGGGAATGAGCAGTTCTTC.

This clone has just a few counts. The CDR3 protein is CASSSLNTGELFF. CDR3 DNA sequence: TGTGCCAGCAGCTCACTTAACACCGGGGAGCTGTTTTTT. V and J are TRBV7-9 and TRBJ2-2, with D unresolved. The germline V and J ends were trimmed by 4 bases and 2 bases, with 5 bases remaining between them. CDR1 and CDR2 (germline): SEHNR, FQNEAQ (reference sequence). The CDR3 contains 13 residues.